This T cell receptor (beta chain) appears in the sequencing data of a study of cytomegalovirus exposure and HLA in healthy donors (dated by TCRdb to the late 2010s). Background for the entire study: An earlier analysis of roughly 630 of the donors reported 250 to 300 Gb of sequence data and approximately 110 million unique TCR beta sequences from 150 million to 200 million T cells. An early release covering roughly 640 HLA-typed donors comprised approximately 300 gigabases of sequencing data and around 80 million unique TCR sequences. Of the 350 to 450 genotyped donors, approximately 80% fell in the genetic ancestry cluster associated with self-reported Caucasian donors. The study aimed to test whether cataloging public T cell receptors could reveal signatures of past pathogen exposure. Using immunosequencing, the study profiled T cell repertoires from 550 to 750 subjects and related those repertoires to cytomegalovirus serostatus. In addition to the first cohort of roughly 670 subjects, a separate validation cohort of about 120 different subjects was used. The study combined high-throughput TCR immunosequencing, statistical association of individual TCRs with disease status, and machine learning to predict cytomegalovirus infection status. In a later analysis, previously published TCR beta repertoires from 500 to 750 donors were re-analyzed and high-resolution HLA genotyping was added so that TCR occurrence patterns could be studied. Rather than drawing on any new phenotypic data, the later analysis identified candidate immune exposures from TCR beta sequences and the way those sequences occurred across donors. An earlier analysis of several hundred of the donors applied high-throughput TCR beta sequencing to assess whether each TCR beta V gene segment acted as functional or pseudogenic. Donor age, sex, ethnicity and CMV serostatus were compiled together with the repertoire data. Genome-wide SNP genotypes for about 65% of the roughly 670 donors were used in a later genetic analysis, which treated that subset as a discovery cohort. All discovery cohort repertoires had been generated using a single sequencing platform. Both class I and class II loci were covered by HLA typing, at four-digit resolution. The number of donors typed differed by locus, with roughly 620-630 for A, B, C, DRB1 and DQB1, around 500 for DQA1, 600 to 610 for DPA1, and some 440 for DPB1. Roughly 5 DR-DQ haplotypes were handled as single units for association and clustering, since linkage in the cohort was strong. Across approximately 400 genotyped donors of the cohort, an average of approximately 200,000 unique TCR beta nucleotide sequences per donor were sequenced, and approximately 17% of those sequences were non-productive.

This clone was observed a few times. Its antigen is unknown. No clone much larger than this one lies a single base away; base qualities are absent. Taken from cysteine to phenylalanine, the CDR3 has 14 residues. Kept here is only the CDR3 DNA, which spans 42 bases and is read in frame from base 1. Per the germline V gene, SGHRS is the CDR1 and YFSETQ is the CDR2. V was cut back by 5 bases and J by 2 bases, leaving a gap of 13 bases between them. The receptor library was made with the immunoSEQ multiplex PCR assay. For the multiplex PCR, a mixture combining 60 forward primers for TCR Vbeta segments and 13 reverse primers for TCR Jbeta segments was used. A multiplex PCR assay on genomic DNA amplified the CDR3 region of rearranged TCR beta genes. On the Illumina HiSeq System, the amplified TCR beta libraries were sequenced as 87-base-pair reads. Per the original workflow: In a later analysis, some 80 million unique TCR beta chains were counted across the 500 to 850 repertoires, and around 10 million of these chains were shared by at least two donors. A nearest-neighbor algorithm error-corrected the raw reads and collapsed the reads into unique sequences, merging closely related sequences to remove PCR and sequencing errors. V, D and J gene segments were assigned by aligning CDR3 sequences to IMGT reference sequences. For a sequence to be retained, at least a six-nucleotide match to both a V gene segment and a J gene segment was required. Rearrangements were classified as productive when the CDR3 lacked stop codons and remained in frame with V and J, and all other rearrangements were classified as non-productive. CDR3 was defined according to IMGT convention as the region running from the second conserved V-encoded cysteine to the conserved J-encoded phenylalanine. The earlier analysis of more than 450 of the donors excluded sequences that lacked an unambiguous match to a single V gene segment. In an earlier analysis of 587 of the donors, V segments were called functional above 56.7% productive rearrangements and were called segregating when the between-donor standard deviation exceeded 5%. A statistical classification framework was built to diagnose cytomegalovirus status from the catalog of TCR beta chain sequences. In a later analysis, V and J genes were assigned by comparing TCR nucleotide sequences against IMGT/GENE-DB human TR gene sequences. The TCRdist pipeline was used in a later analysis to assign CDR3 sequences and most-parsimonious VDJ recombination scenarios. A later analysis defined each TCR beta chain by its CDR3 amino acid sequence plus V-gene family, and excluded reads lacking a unique V-gene family. As a way to deal with suspected cross-contamination and a sequencing artifact, a later analysis dropped under 600 nucleotide sequences that were highly shared and had low generation probability. In a later analysis, a clonal expansion index for each public chain was calculated from normalized within-repertoire ranks of inferred template counts. In a later analysis, generation probabilities were computed using a VDJ recombination model fitted to out-of-frame rearrangements, and the results were checked against IGoR. Hypergeometric tests were used in a later analysis to score TCR-TCR, TCR-HLA and TCR-CMV co-occurrence, with a repertoire-size bias correction applied to the TCR pairs. To estimate false discovery rates, a later analysis permuted the HLA or CMV assignments 20 times. In a later analysis, co-occurring TCRs were grouped using DBSCAN, with TCRdist sequence similarity added in when clustering inside HLA-allele-positive subsets. Repertoires with fewer than 30,000 or more than 120,000 public chains, plus five repertoires with anomalous nucleotide sharing, were excluded from co-occurrence clustering. This immuneACCESS table, as held by TCRdb, lists in-frame sequences with V and J called but not all clones. Of the missing ones, under half trace to an unresolved V gene in checked studies; the others have no known cause. That table is the source of V, J and clone size, and D and trimming were worked out from the DNA. The sample yields 130,000 to 150,000 clones; about four fifths were counted once. The ten largest make up 4.5% of the sample.

The cohort consisted of hundreds of healthy bone marrow donors. All cohort members were sampled while nominally healthy, although unrecorded immune exposures were likely present. The donor was CMV seronegative and was included in the group of under 450 seronegative cohort members. Each donor provided a peripheral blood sample, and peripheral blood mononuclear cells were used for TCR beta sequencing. Genomic DNA was extracted from the blood cell samples with the Qiagen DNeasy Blood Extraction Kit. The research as a whole found: Correlated functional status among segregating V segments might reflect linkage disequilibrium, but an unknown experimental factor could not be ruled out. In a later genetic analysis, a missense DCLRE1C variant was associated with V-gene and J-gene trimming of TCR beta chains, and the association was replicated in an independent cohort. According to a later analysis, parvovirus B19, influenza, CMV and Epstein-Barr virus appeared linked to several top co-occurrence clusters. Strong co-occurrence of HLA alleles, especially DR and DQ, made assigning TCR associations to individual alleles difficult. Compared with the roughly 670-donor mean, donors in an Asian-associated ancestry cluster had fewer N-insertions in productive TCRs, according to a later genetic analysis. A later analysis found that TCR association rates varied across HLA loci, with DRB1 alleles showing the most associated TCRs and HLA-C alleles the fewest. Because HLA typing was missing for some donors at each locus, association tests included only the typed subset. According to the authors, the approach could potentially be generalized to other disease states and immunological phenotypes. Immune exposure information for the cohort was limited to CMV serostatus. Most TCR sequences were seen in very few donors, while some public TCRs were found in many individuals. In both the original and validation cohorts, the classifier was reported to diagnose cytomegalovirus status with high specificity and sensitivity. A later analysis found that most CMV-associated TCR beta chains appeared HLA-restricted, with HLA associations seemingly driven largely by CMV exposure. A total of 150 to 200 TCR beta chains were listed by the study as associated with cytomegalovirus. In a later analysis, HLA-associated TCR beta chains were found to be more clonally expanded and to have lower generation probabilities than equally common non-associated chains. Only TCR beta chains were sequenced in this cohort, and the absence of alpha or paired-chain data limited detectable features. A further reported finding was that TCR beta sequences accurately predicted the HLA-A and HLA-B alleles for most subjects in the first cohort. The earlier analysis of nearly 600 of the donors excluded seventeen rarely observed V segments, including chromosome 9 orphons, because counts were too low. In a later analysis, 16,951 TCR beta sequences were associated with specific HLA alleles at a false discovery rate of 0.05. The 87-base-pair reads could not distinguish some IMGT-functional V segments, including TRBV6-2 and TRBV6-3, so those segments were excluded. A cluster of highly shared sequence variants was judged likely to be a technical artifact of the sequencing pipeline. A few of the identified cytomegalovirus-associated TCR beta chains were confirmed in vitro to be specific for cytomegalovirus antigens. Sequencing depth was assumed to be roughly uniform across donors in the presence/absence analyses, though that assumption may not hold. Broadly in line with IMGT annotations, most TCR beta V segments showed up in productive rearrangements about 87% or about 30% of the time in an earlier analysis of approximately 640 of the donors.

Sequencing input: PBMCs. The source of this sequence is a middle-aged man in good health and CMV-seronegative. The chain joins TRBV5-1 to TRBJ2-5, and possibly TRBD1, on 6 matching bases. For the CDR3, the sequence is CASRDRSAQETQYF. The nucleotides read TGCGCCAGCAGAGACAGGAGCGCTCAAGAGACCCAGTACTTC. The entire variable domain, with the stretches around the CDR3 drawn from the reference TRBV5-1 and TRBJ2-5 proteins, is KAGVTQTPRYLIKTRGQQVTLSCSPISGHRSVSWYQQTPGQGLQFLFEYFSETQRNKGNFPGRFSGRQFSNSRSEMNVSTLELGDSALYLCASRDRSAQETQYFGPGTRLLVL.